This T cell receptor (beta chain) was sequenced during a study of T cell responses to AZD1222 COVID-19 vaccine (dated by TCRdb to about 2021). Regarding the complete study: Because spike-specific TCR depth and breadth did not differ between the two schedules, AZD1222 recipients who got a second dose at roughly 4 weeks were pooled with those who got a second dose at roughly 12 weeks. TCR sequencing was performed for more than 230 trial participants, of whom 207 were given two doses of AZD1222 and around 25 were given two doses of MenACWY control vaccine. Trial participants were enrolled into age subgroups of 18-55, 56-69 and 70-plus years, which contained roughly 140, 27 and 60 TCR-sequenced participants, respectively.

The label giving this sample's time point can be read as: baseline before first vaccination. The vaccinee samples were drawn from two UK trials, COV001 and COV002, one of which was a single-blind randomized controlled phase 2/3 trial testing AZD1222 (ChAdOx1 nCoV-19) in healthy adults. Trial participant PBMC samples were collected at day 0 and day 28 after the second dose for TCRbeta chain sequencing. As for this clone: Its antigen specificity is not known. Qualities for individual bases were not recorded, and no much larger clone is one base off.

What the study reported, not specific to this receptor: Spike-specific TCR breadth and depth rose significantly after two AZD1222 doses compared with day 0 and with MenACWY recipients. Participants were mostly white British and included more females than males, and it was suggested by the authors that clonal diversity may have been underestimated. Because no day 14 peak-response samples were available, the repertoires could be characterized only after the peak T cell response. Conclusions about previously exposed vaccinees are limited, since just 6 or 7 AZD1222 recipients were seropositive for SARS-CoV-2 at baseline. The vaccine-associated CD4 TCRs covered the entire spike protein, and the dominant responses fell in regions 160-218 and 743-854. In the small 56-69-year group, the increase in depth fell short of significance, most likely because of low power. Nearly half of unique spike-specific TCRs reportedly recognized epitopes outside regions mutated in the B.1.351 and B.1.1.7 variants.

The CDR3 regions of human TCRbeta chains were analyzed by immunosequencing. The paper's processing steps were these. TCRs in the repertoires were compared against a reference library of SARS-CoV-2-specific TCRs that had been generated with the MIRA antigen-specificity platform. Breadth meant the fraction of unique TCRs that were SARS-CoV-2-associated, whereas depth meant the fraction of total T cells that were SARS-CoV-2-associated. Using the MIRA data, each spike-specific TCR was assigned both to the spike region to which the TCR was reactive and to a CD4 or CD8 class. Log10-transformed breadth and depth values were compared by one-way ANOVA with Sidak's multiple comparisons tests. The table was pulled from immuneACCESS by TCRdb, which kept in-frame rearrangements only. Such tables lose some clones; where checked, under half of the loss comes from unresolved V genes, and the rest has no known cause. V, J and clone size are those of that table, while D and trimming were read from the DNA. The table for this sample lists some 130,000 clones; over 90% of them were counted only once. 0.75% to 0.95% of the sample goes to the ten largest clones.

V was cut back by 5 bases and J by 6 bases, leaving a gap of 16 bases between them. The germline V gene supplies CDR1 MNHEY and CDR2 SVGAGI. From the cysteine up to the phenylalanine, the CDR3 has a length of 14 residues. CDR3 DNA only is kept here, 42 bases in frame from base 1. Material: peripheral blood, obtained on day 0 of AZD1222 vaccination. This clonotype originated in an adult in good health. Rearrangement joined TRBV6-5 to TRBJ1-1; TRBD1 is a weak D gene call, 5 bases matching. The CDR3 loop reads CASSPGQVEPEAFF. The DNA sequence is as follows: TGTGCCAGCAGTCCCGGACAAGTAGAGCCTGAAGCTTTCTTT.